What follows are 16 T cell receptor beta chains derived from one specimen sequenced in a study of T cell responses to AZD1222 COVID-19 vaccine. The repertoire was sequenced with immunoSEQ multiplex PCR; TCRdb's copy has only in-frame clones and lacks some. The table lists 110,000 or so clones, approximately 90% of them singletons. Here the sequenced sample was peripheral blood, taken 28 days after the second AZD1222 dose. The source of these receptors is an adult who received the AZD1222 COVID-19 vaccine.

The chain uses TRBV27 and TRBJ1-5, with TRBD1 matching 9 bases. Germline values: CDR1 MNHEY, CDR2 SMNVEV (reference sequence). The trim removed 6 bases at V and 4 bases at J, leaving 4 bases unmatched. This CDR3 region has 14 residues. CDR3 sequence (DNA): TGTGCCAGCAGCGCGACAGGGGGTAATCAGCCCCAGCATTTT. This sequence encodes CASSATGGNQPQHF.

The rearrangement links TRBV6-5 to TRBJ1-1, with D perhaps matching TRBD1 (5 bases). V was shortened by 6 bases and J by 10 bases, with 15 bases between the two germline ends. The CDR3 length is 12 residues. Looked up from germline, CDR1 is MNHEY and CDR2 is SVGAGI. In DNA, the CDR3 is TGTGCCAGCAGCCTCCTGGGGGATGGAGCTTTCTTT. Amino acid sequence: CASSLLGDGAFF.

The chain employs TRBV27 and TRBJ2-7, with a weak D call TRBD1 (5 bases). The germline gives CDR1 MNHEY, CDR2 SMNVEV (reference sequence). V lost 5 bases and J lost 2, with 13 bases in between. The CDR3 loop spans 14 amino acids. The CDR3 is CASSPRVRAYEQYF. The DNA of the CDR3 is TGTGCCAGCAGTCCCCGGGTCAGGGCCTACGAGCAGTACTTC.

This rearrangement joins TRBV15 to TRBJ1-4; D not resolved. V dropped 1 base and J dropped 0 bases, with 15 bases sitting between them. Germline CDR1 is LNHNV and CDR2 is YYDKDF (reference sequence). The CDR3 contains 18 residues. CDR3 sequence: CATSRGPRQDATNEKLFF. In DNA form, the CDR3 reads TGTGCCACCAGCAGAGGGCCTCGGCAAGATGCAACTAATGAAAAACTGTTTTTT.

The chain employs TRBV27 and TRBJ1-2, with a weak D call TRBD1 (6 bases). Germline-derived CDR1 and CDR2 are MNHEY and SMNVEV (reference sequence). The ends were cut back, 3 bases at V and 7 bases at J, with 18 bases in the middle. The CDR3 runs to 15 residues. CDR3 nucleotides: TGTGCCAGCAGTTTCGGAGCAGGGGAAGGTTCTGGCTACACCTTC. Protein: CASSFGAGEGSGYTF.

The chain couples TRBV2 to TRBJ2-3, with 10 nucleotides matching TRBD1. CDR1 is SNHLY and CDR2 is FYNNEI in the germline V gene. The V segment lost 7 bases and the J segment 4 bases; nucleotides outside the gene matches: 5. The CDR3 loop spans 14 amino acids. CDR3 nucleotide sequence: TGTGCCAGCAACAGACAGGGGGCGGCAGATACGCAGTATTTT. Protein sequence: CASNRQGAADTQYF.

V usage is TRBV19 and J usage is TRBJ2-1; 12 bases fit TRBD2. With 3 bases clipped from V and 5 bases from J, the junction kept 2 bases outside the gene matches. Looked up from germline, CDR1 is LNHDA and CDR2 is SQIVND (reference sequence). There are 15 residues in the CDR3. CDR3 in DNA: TGTGCCAGTAGTATTCTAGCGGGAGGGCACAATGAGCAGTTCTTC. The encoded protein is CASSILAGGHNEQFF.

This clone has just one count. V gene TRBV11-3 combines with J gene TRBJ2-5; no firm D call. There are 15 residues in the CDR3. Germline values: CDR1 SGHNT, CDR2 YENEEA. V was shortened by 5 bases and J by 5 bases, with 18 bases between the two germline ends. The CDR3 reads CASSPPMVSRETQYF. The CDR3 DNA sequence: TGTGCCAGCAGCCCGCCGATGGTGTCCCGGGAGACCCAGTACTTC.

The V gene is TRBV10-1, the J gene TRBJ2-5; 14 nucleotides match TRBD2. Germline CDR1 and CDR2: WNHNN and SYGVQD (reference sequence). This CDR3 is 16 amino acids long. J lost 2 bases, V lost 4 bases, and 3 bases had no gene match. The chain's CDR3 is CASSVGLAGAQETQYF. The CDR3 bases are TGCGCCAGCAGTGTGGGACTAGCGGGAGCACAAGAGACCCAGTACTTC.

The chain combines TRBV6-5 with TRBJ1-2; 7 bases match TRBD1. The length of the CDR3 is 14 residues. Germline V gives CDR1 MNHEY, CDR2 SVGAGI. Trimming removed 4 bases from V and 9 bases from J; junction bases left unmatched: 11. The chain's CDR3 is CASSSGTVPTSYTF. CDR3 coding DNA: TGTGCCAGCAGTTCCGGGACAGTGCCTACGAGCTACACCTTC.

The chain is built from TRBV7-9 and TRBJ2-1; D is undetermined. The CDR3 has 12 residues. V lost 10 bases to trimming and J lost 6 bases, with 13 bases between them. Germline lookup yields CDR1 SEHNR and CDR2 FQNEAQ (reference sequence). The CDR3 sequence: CAILSGFNEQFF. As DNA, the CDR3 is TGTGCCATCCTGTCGGGTTTCAATGAGCAGTTCTTC. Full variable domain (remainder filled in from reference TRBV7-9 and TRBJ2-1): DTGVSQNPRHKITKRGQNVTFRCDPISEHNRLYWYRQTLGQGPEFLTYFQNEAQLEKSRLLSDRFSAERPKGSFSTLEIQRTEQGDSAMYLCAILSGFNEQFFGPGTRLTVL.

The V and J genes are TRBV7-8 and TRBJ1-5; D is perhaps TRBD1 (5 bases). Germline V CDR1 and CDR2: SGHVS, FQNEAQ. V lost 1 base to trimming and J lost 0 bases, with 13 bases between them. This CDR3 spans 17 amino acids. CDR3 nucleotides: TGTGCCAGCAGCTTAGAGGGACGGAGCTATAGCAATCAGCCCCAGCATTTT. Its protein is CASSLEGRSYSNQPQHF.

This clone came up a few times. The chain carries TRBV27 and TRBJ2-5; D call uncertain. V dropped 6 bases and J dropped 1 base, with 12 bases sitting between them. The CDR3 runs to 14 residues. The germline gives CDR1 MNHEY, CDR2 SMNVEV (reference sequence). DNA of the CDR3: TGTGCCAGCAGGCCTCTTGCGAGCCAAGAGACCCAGTACTTC. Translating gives CASRPLASQETQYF.

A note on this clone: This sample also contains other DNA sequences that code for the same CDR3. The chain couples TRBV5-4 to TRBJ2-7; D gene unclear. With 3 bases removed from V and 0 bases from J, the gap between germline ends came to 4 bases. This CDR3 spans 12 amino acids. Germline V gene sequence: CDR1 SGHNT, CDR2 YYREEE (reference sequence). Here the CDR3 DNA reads TGTGCCAGCAGCTCCGACTCCTACGAGCAGTACTTC. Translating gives CASSSDSYEQYF. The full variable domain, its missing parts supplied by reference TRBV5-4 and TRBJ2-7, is ETGVTQSPTHLIKTRGQQVTLRCSSQSGHNTVSWYQQALGQGPQFIFQYYREEENGRGNFPPRFSGLQFPNYSSELNVNALELDDSALYLCASSSDSYEQYFGPGTRLTVT.

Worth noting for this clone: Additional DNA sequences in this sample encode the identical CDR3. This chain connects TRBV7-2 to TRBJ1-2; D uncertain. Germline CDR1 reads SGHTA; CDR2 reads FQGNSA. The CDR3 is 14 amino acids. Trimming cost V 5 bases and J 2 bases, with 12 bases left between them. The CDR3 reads CASSPPGPNYGYTF. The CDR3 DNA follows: TGTGCCAGCAGCCCACCGGGCCCCAACTATGGCTACACCTTC.

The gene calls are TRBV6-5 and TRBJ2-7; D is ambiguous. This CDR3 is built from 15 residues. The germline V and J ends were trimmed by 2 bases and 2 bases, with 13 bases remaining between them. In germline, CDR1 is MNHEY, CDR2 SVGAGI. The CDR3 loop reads CASSYGPDSTYEQYF. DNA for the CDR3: TGTGCCAGCAGTTACGGCCCAGATTCCACCTACGAGCAGTACTTC.